A single sample is the source of the 19 T cell receptor beta chains below, sequenced in a study of read filtering for tumor transcriptome and immune sequencing. From approximately 400 ng of RNA, a library with molecular barcoded alpha/delta and beta/gamma adaptors was made. TCRdb redid the calling of the reads with MiXCR, one entry per CDR3 protein. The sample shows some 62,000 distinct CDR3 sequences, about 15% of them seen only once. The specimen sequenced was a population of CD138-negative cells sorted from bone marrow. These receptors were collected from a donor at least 40 years old with multiple myeloma.

In this sample, this clonotype turned up a few times. The chain couples TRBV7-9 to TRBJ2-7; 8 positions match TRBD2. In germline, CDR1 is SEHNR, CDR2 FQNEAQ (reference sequence). With 5 bases clipped from V and 3 bases from J, the junction kept 3 bases outside the gene matches. The CDR3 is 13 residues long. CDR3 nucleotides: TGTGCCAGCAGCCCGGGGACTAGCTACGAGCAGTACTTC. Its protein product is CASSPGTSYEQYF. Together with reference TRBV7-9 and TRBJ2-7, the CDR3 gives the full variable domain: DTGVSQNPRHKITKRGQNVTFRCDPISEHNRLYWYRQTLGQGPEFLTYFQNEAQLEKSRLLSDRFSAERPKGSFSTLEIQRTEQGDSAMYLCASSPGTSYEQYFGPGTRLTVT.

In its sample, this clonotype was seen many times. The rearrangement uses TRBV6-2 or TRBV6-3 and TRBJ2-4; tentatively, D is TRBD1 (5 bases). CDR3 size: 15 residues. Germline CDR1 MNHEY, CDR2 SVGEGT. Trimming removed 4 bases at V and 1 base at J, with 11 bases between. Here the CDR3 reads CASSFQGMAKNIQYF. The CDR3 DNA follows: TGTGCCAGCAGTTTCCAGGGAATGGCCAAAAACATTCAGTACTTC.

This clonotype was counted ten times or more. The V and J genes are TRBV29-1 and TRBJ2-7, with D perhaps matching TRBD1 (5 bases). CDR3 length: 11 amino acids. CDR1 is SQVTM and CDR2 is ANQGSEA in the germline V gene. The V end was cut by 5 bases, the J end by 2 bases, with 7 bases between. The chain's CDR3 is CSVSGPYEQYF. CDR3 nucleotides: TGCAGCGTTTCAGGGCCCTACGAGCAGTACTTC.

This clonotype appeared many times. The rearrangement uses TRBV13 and TRBJ2-7, with 7 bases matching TRBD2. With 0 bases clipped from V and 7 bases from J, the junction kept 3 bases outside the gene matches. This CDR3 has 13 amino acids. Germline assignment: CDR1 PRHDT and CDR2 FYEKMQ (reference sequence). In DNA form, the CDR3 reads TGTGCCAGCAGCTTAGGACTAGCGTGGGAGCAGTACTTC. This encodes CASSLGLAWEQYF.

Notes on this clonotype: A much larger clonotype is one base distant, so this may be a read error. The chain carries TRBV25-1 and TRBJ2-2, with D maybe TRBD2 (5 bases). Trimming pared 8 bases from V and 6 bases from J, leaving 28 bases between. Germline V lookup: CDR1 MGHDK, CDR2 SYGVNS. The CDR3 totals 18 residues. The CDR3 loop is CASGSATLERTWSGELFF. DNA of the CDR3: TGTGCCAGCGGGAGTGCCACCCTCGAAAGAACTTGGTCCGGGGAGCTGTTTTTT.

This clonotype was observed at least ten times. The chain recombines TRBV27 with TRBJ1-1; D unclear. The CDR3 runs 13 residues. V was clipped by 5 bases and J by 3 bases, with 10 bases between them. The germline V gene encodes CDR1 MNHEY and CDR2 SMNVEV (reference sequence). The CDR3: CASSQPPYTEAFF. CDR3 DNA sequence: TGTGCCAGCAGTCAACCTCCCTACACTGAAGCTTTCTTT.

This clonotype was counted ten times or more. The V call is TRBV28, the J call TRBJ1-5; D call uncertain. V was shortened by 4 bases and J by 7 bases, with 14 bases between the two germline ends. This CDR3 contains 14 residues. Per germline, CDR1 MDHEN and CDR2 SYDVKM. The CDR3: CASSSQARGQPQHF. For the CDR3, the DNA is TGTGCCAGCAGTTCCCAGGCTCGGGGACAGCCCCAGCATTTT.

This clonotype has at least ten counts. The chain joins TRBV2 to TRBJ2-5, with no clear D. Trimming pared 5 bases from V and 4 bases from J, leaving 11 bases between. There are 13 residues in the CDR3. Germline V gene data show CDR1 as SNHLY and CDR2 as FYNNEI. The CDR3, as DNA: TGTGCCAGCAGTAGGGAATTGGGAGAGACCCAGTACTTC. Amino acids: CASSRELGETQYF.

This clonotype was counted at least ten times. The V and J genes are TRBV18 and TRBJ1-1; D unresolved. V was trimmed by 2 bases and J by 4 bases, leaving 8 bases between them. The CDR3 has 13 residues. CDR1 and CDR2 from the germline V gene are KGHSH and LQKENI. CDR3 DNA: TGTGCCAGCTCACCAGGGGAGACCACTGAAGCTTTCTTT. Protein product: CASSPGETTEAFF.

This chain connects TRBV15 to TRBJ2-3; no clear D. The germline V gene has CDR1 LNHNV and CDR2 YYDKDF (reference sequence). Trimming cost V 3 bases and J 6 bases, with 19 bases left between them. The CDR3 runs 16 residues. In nucleotides, the CDR3 is TGTGCCACCAGCAGGGCACGGGTCACCTCACCGGATACGCAGTATTTT. It codes for CATSRARVTSPDTQYF.

The sample holds many counts of this clonotype. The J gene is TRBJ2-1, the V gene TRBV5-1; TRBD1 aligns across 7 bases. Germline values: CDR1 SGHRS, CDR2 YFSETQ. J gave up 4 bases and V 0 bases, and 4 bases lay outside the gene matches. The CDR3 runs 15 residues. CDR3 in amino acids: CASSLEGQQYNEQFF. Written as DNA, the CDR3 is TGCGCCAGCAGCTTGGAGGGACAGCAATACAATGAGCAGTTCTTC.

In its sample, this clonotype was seen many times. The rearrangement joins TRBV21-1 to TRBJ2-5; the D segment call TRBD2 is taken from the table without a DNA check. TRBV21-1 is a pseudogene locus. This CDR3 comprises 18 residues. The CDR3 coding sequence is TGTGCCAGCAGCAAAGGAATAGGACTAGCGGGAGTCGAAGAGACCCAGTACTTC. This encodes CASSKGIGLAGVEETQYF.

This clonotype was counted at least ten times. V is TRBV3-1 and J is TRBJ2-3; TRBD2 matches 11 bases. The J segment lost 5 bases and the V segment lost 0 bases, leaving 4 bases of the junction unmatched. Germline values: CDR1 LGHDT, CDR2 YNNKEL (reference sequence). CDR3 length: 16 residues. The CDR3 sequence: CASSQDGSGRGDTQYF. The CDR3 nucleotides are TGTGCCAGCAGCCAAGATGGTAGCGGGAGGGGAGATACGCAGTATTTT.

This clonotype has at least ten counts. The chain couples TRBV18 to TRBJ2-1; D gene unclear. V was trimmed by 3 bases and J by 0 bases, leaving 18 bases between them. Germline CDR1 KGHSH, CDR2 LQKENI. This CDR3 has 18 amino acids. CDR3 region: CASSPPPWSVISYNEQFF. The CDR3 nucleotides are TGTGCCAGCTCACCCCCTCCCTGGTCGGTTATCTCCTACAATGAGCAGTTCTTC.

This clonotype was picked up many times. V is TRBV5-5 and J is TRBJ2-2, with a weak D call TRBD2 (6 bases). The germline V and J ends were trimmed by 1 base and 2 bases, with 15 bases remaining between them. CDR1 is SGHKS, CDR2 YYEKEE, per germline (reference sequence). This CDR3 is built from 17 residues. CDR3 bases: TGTGCCAGCAGCTTGCGCTCGGGAGAAGGAAACACCGGGGAGCTGTTTTTT. Translation gives CASSLRSGEGNTGELFF.

Notes on this clonotype: A far larger clone is a single base away, which makes a read error likely. The chain joins TRBV11-3 to TRBJ2-1, with 7 bases identical to TRBD1. Germline assignment: CDR1 SGHNT and CDR2 YENEEA. The CDR3 covers 15 residues. The CDR3 region is CGSSPPRTGGHEQFF. The CDR3 region has the DNA TGTGGCAGCAGCCCTCCACGGACAGGCGGCCATGAGCAGTTCTTC.

The chain couples TRBV20-1 to TRBJ2-7; D might be TRBD2 (7 bases). Germline CDR1 is DFQATT and CDR2 is SNEGSKA (reference sequence). Trimming shortened V by 4 bases and J by 2 bases, and 15 bases separated the two germline ends. The CDR3 runs 14 residues. Written as DNA, the CDR3 is TGCAGTGCTACACGGAGGGGGGGAGCCTACGAGCAGTACTTC. Amino acids: CSATRRGGAYEQYF.

This clonotype was seen many times. The chain combines TRBV29-1 with TRBJ1-3; a possible D gene is TRBD1 (6 bases). CDR3 size: 13 residues. From germline, CDR1 is SQVTM and CDR2 ANQGSEA. V was shortened by 5 bases and J by 3 bases, with 11 bases between the two germline ends. The CDR3 spells CSVRQQGGNTIYF. CDR3 nucleotides: TGCAGCGTTAGGCAACAGGGTGGAAACACCATATATTTT.

In this sample, this clonotype turned up a few times. The V and J genes are TRBV5-1 and TRBJ2-7, with D possibly TRBD1 on 5 matching bases. With 1 base removed from V and 4 bases from J, the gap between germline ends came to 18 bases. The V gene's germline CDR1 is SGHRS and CDR2 YFSETQ. This CDR3 spans 16 amino acids. CDR3 region: CASSLLKGLGSYEQYF. CDR3 nucleotide sequence: TGCGCCAGCAGCTTGCTCAAGGGGCTGGGATCTTACGAGCAGTACTTC.